This T cell receptor beta chain is from a study of human T cells and chemical hapten exposure. Turning to the study itself: Scalp application of diphenylcyclopropenone was performed weekly in patients across the entire roughly 23-week study. Findings of the study overall: No shift was seen in TCRs above 1 in 1000 frequency with DPC sensitization. Alopecia affecting every donor means their immune response may not match healthy people's. Versus controls, significantly more large CDR3 similarity clusters arose from expanded TCRs.

The length of the CDR3 is 17 residues. V lost 7 bases to trimming and J lost 3 bases; unmatched junction nucleotides: 10. Germline V gene data show CDR1 as MNHEY and CDR2 as SVGAGI. In TCRdb, the RACE reads were re-called with MiXCR into one record per CDR3 protein. There are 65,000 to 85,000 distinct CDR3 sequences in the sample; approximately 10% occur only once, and roughly 3.4% lies in the top ten. This clonotype was seen many times. Its antigen is currently unknown. Time point noted: patch test 1, 2 weeks after DPC sensitization. The treatment denotes: therapeutic diphenylcyclopropenone sensitization with weekly scalp DPC.

The TCR was taken from a woman in her sixties with alopecia areata. Some clones in this sample may be carry-over from other donors' samples. The source material was whole blood, sampled in connection with sensitization to the hapten diphenylcyclopropenone (DPC). This chain uses TRBV6-5 with TRBJ2-6, with 9 bases fitting TRBD1. Here the CDR3 DNA reads TGTGCCAGCACCCTTACAGGGGGCGGTGGTGGGGCCAACGTCCTGACTTTC. Translated: CASTLTGGGGGANVLTF.